The TCR beta chain under discussion was sequenced for a study of a mutant IDH1 vaccine in newly diagnosed glioma. Time point described: baseline, week 1 (first vaccination visit). Described treatment: pre-vaccination baseline after standard-of-care therapy. Trimming shortened V by 2 bases and J by 7 bases, and 9 bases separated the two germline ends. Looked up from germline, CDR1 is MNHNY and CDR2 is SVGAGI (reference sequence). CDR3 length: 12 amino acids. Generated by immunoSEQ multiplex PCR, the TCRdb table keeps only in-frame clones and is missing some. The table lists roughly 99,000 clones, roughly 90% of them singletons.

The source material was PBMCs, sampled from a glioma patient treated with radiotherapy, temozolomide or both. This chain uses TRBV6-6 with TRBJ2-7; D not certain. This sequence was found in a woman aged 45-65 years with glioma. The CDR3 coding sequence is TGTGCCAGCAGTTACAGACCGAGAGAGCAGTACTTC. It codes for CASSYRPREQYF.